These 17 T cell receptor beta chains were all obtained from the same sample, sequenced in a study of chemoradiotherapy in HPV16-positive cancers. Profiling relied on immunoSEQ multiplex PCR, and the TCRdb table lists in-frame clones only, not all of them. The sample lists some 7,700 clones, about 63% occurring once. This material was acquired from a patient who underwent chemoradiotherapy. The receptors were gathered from a human donor with HPV-associated anogenital cancer.

In DNA form, the CDR3 reads TGTGCCAGCATGGGAAGGCAGGGCGGCGGCGGGGAGCTGTTTTTT. Encoded protein: CASMGRQGGGGELFF. The genes are TRBV9 and TRBJ2-2; TRBD1 is a possible D gene (5 bases). Germline V gene lookup returns CDR1 SGDLS and CDR2 YYNGEE. The CDR3 runs 15 residues. Between the trimmed V and J ends, which lost 6 bases and 7 bases, there was a span of 19 bases.

V usage is TRBV7-2 and J usage is TRBJ2-7; the D is unclear. The ends were cut back, 5 bases at V and 6 bases at J, with 20 bases in the middle. CDR3 length: 15 amino acids. Germline loops: CDR1 SGHTA, CDR2 FQGNSA. The CDR3 nucleotides are TGTGCCAGCAGCCCGCTGGGCGCGAAAACCTCCGAGCAGTACGTC. Protein: CASSPLGAKTSEQYV.

This chain uses TRBV14 with TRBJ1-6; TRBD1 aligns across 7 bases. Trimming cost V 4 bases and J 3 bases; bases outside gene matches: 6. The CDR3 extends over 16 amino acids. Per germline, CDR1 SGHDN and CDR2 FVKESK. The CDR3 DNA is TGTGCCAGCAGCCCAGGTACAGGGGACTATAATTCACCCCTCCACTTT. This codes for CASSPGTGDYNSPLHF.

This clone was seen more than once but under ten times. The rearrangement uses TRBV6-1 and TRBJ1-2; D is ambiguous. CDR3 length equals 13 residues. CDR1 and CDR2 (germline): MNHNS, SASEGT. V lost 2 bases to trimming and J lost 1 base, with 5 bases between them. The CDR3 region is CASSEKGNYGYTF. The CDR3 bases are TGTGCCAGCAGTGAAAAGGGTAACTATGGCTACACCTTC.

This clone was seen a handful of times. The gene calls are TRBV14 and TRBJ1-5, with a tentative D call TRBD1 (6 bases). The CDR3 extends over 15 amino acids. Trimming took off 2 bases at V and 6 bases at J, with 14 bases between the two ends. The germline V gene has CDR1 SGHDN and CDR2 FVKESK. This CDR3 reads CASSQPRRGIQPQHF. CDR3 sequence (DNA): TGTGCCAGCAGCCAACCTCGAAGGGGGATTCAGCCCCAGCATTTT.

This clone was seen only once. The V call is TRBV28, the J call TRBJ1-5; 9 positions agree with TRBD1. The junction had 6 bases not matched to a gene; V was cut back by 5 bases and J by 4 bases. The germline gives CDR1 MDHEN, CDR2 SYDVKM. The CDR3 runs 15 residues. The CDR3 loop reads CASSGRQGGNQPQHF. DNA of the CDR3: TGTGCCAGCAGTGGGAGACAGGGGGGGAATCAGCCCCAGCATTTT.

The rearrangement links TRBV7-2 to TRBJ2-7, with TRBD2 matching over 7 bases. Germline values: CDR1 SGHTA, CDR2 FQGNSA. V gave up 3 bases and J gave up 6 bases; unmatched junction bases: 5. The CDR3 runs to 13 residues. In DNA form, the CDR3 reads TGTGCCAGCAGCTTTGGCCTAGCGGCCGAGCAGTACGTC. Translated: CASSFGLAAEQYV.

The rearrangement uses TRBV19 and TRBJ2-1, with D unresolved. CDR3 length: 19 residues. Looked up from germline, CDR1 is LNHDA and CDR2 is SQIVND (reference sequence). Trimming left V 3 bases short and J 2 bases short, with 23 bases between. The CDR3 DNA reads as TGTGCCAGTAGTATGAGGTCGTATCGTCCAGGAAAAACCTACAATGAGCAGTTCTTC. This gives the protein CASSMRSYRPGKTYNEQFF.

This sequence joins TRBV29-1 and TRBJ1-3, with D perhaps TRBD1 (6 bases). The germline gives CDR1 SQVTM, CDR2 ANQGSEA. The CDR3 spans 16 residues. The V gene lost 4 bases and the J gene lost 0 bases, with 16 bases spanning the gap. CDR3 in DNA: TGCAGCGTTGTTGTGGGGGGCCTCACCTCTGGAAACACCATATATTTT. The encoded protein is CSVVVGGLTSGNTIYF.

The chain uses TRBV2 and TRBJ2-2; D is possibly TRBD2 (5 bases). The CDR3 sequence is 14 residues long. Germline CDR1 SNHLY, CDR2 FYNNEI. Trimming removed 8 bases from V and 1 base from J, with 11 bases in between. The CDR3 region has the DNA TGTGCCAGCCGGGAAGCTCGGAACACCGGGGAGCTGTTTTTT. Its protein product is CASREARNTGELFF.

This clone appeared a few times. The chain carries TRBV5-6 and TRBJ2-7; 10 bases agree with TRBD2. CDR1 and CDR2 from the germline V gene are SGHDT and YYEEEE. This CDR3 comprises 16 residues. The V segment lost 1 base and the J segment 3 bases; nucleotides outside the gene matches: 7. The CDR3 spells CASSLRTGTSVYEQYF. Written as DNA, the CDR3 is TGTGCCAGCAGCTTGAGGACCGGGACTAGCGTCTACGAGCAGTACTTC.

The genes are TRBV6-5 and TRBJ2-1; no reliable D call. Germline loops: CDR1 MNHEY, CDR2 SVGAGI. The CDR3 runs 12 residues. The ends were cut back, 6 bases at V and 2 bases at J, with 5 bases in the middle. The CDR3 is CASRGTYNEQFF. CDR3 in DNA: TGTGCCAGCAGGGGGACCTACAATGAGCAGTTCTTC.

This clone was observed a handful of times. The V call is TRBV7-9, the J call TRBJ2-7, with a weak D call TRBD2 (5 bases). With 1 base removed from V and 5 bases from J, the gap between germline ends came to 15 bases. From germline, CDR1 is SEHNR and CDR2 FQNEAQ (reference sequence). CDR3 length equals 15 residues. CDR3 region: CASSLGRVRSDEQYF. The CDR3 DNA reads TGTGCCAGCAGCTTAGGTAGGGTCCGTAGCGACGAGCAGTACTTC. The variable domain in full, with the rest retrieved from reference TRBV7-9 and TRBJ2-7, is DTGVSQNPRHKITKRGQNVTFRCDPISEHNRLYWYRQTLGQGPEFLTYFQNEAQLEKSRLLSDRFSAERPKGSFSTLEIQRTEQGDSAMYLCASSLGRVRSDEQYFGPGTRLTVT.

This clone was seen a few times. The chain employs TRBV12-5 and TRBJ2-6; 7 bases fit TRBD1. In germline, CDR1 is LGHNT, CDR2 FRNRAP. This CDR3 comprises 16 residues. Germline trimming cut 6 bases from V and 4 bases from J; bases unmatched to any gene: 9. CDR3 sequence reads: CASGRTTGAGANVLTF. CDR3 DNA: TGTGCTAGTGGCCGTACTACAGGGGCCGGGGCCAACGTCCTGACTTTC.

The chain joins TRBV7-2 to TRBJ2-6; D not certain. There are 15 residues in the CDR3. V shed 3 bases and J shed 6 bases, with 12 bases lying between them. In germline, CDR1 is SGHTA, CDR2 FQGNSA. The DNA for the CDR3 is TGTGCCAGCAGCTTGGGTGGTACTACGGCCAACGTCCTGACTTTC. Its translation is CASSLGGTTANVLTF.

This clone was detected only a few times. CDR3 residues: CASTSGANYGYTF. The CDR3 bases are TGTGCCAGCACTTCGGGGGCAAACTATGGCTACACCTTC. The V call is TRBV6-6, the J call TRBJ1-2; D is possibly TRBD1 (6 bases). This CDR3 contains 13 residues. Trimming pared 7 bases from V and 2 bases from J, leaving 11 bases between. The germline gives CDR1 MNHNY, CDR2 SVGAGI (reference sequence).

This clone was detected only a few times. The chain is built from TRBV6-4 and TRBJ2-3, with D possibly TRBD1 on 6 matching bases. The V and J ends lost 0 bases and 4 bases respectively, with 11 bases between them. Germline loops: CDR1 MRHNA, CDR2 SNTAGT. CDR3 length: 15 amino acids. CDR3 nucleotide sequence: TGTGCCAGCAGTGACTCGGCAGGGGTGGCAGATACGCAGTATTTT. Translated, it gives CASSDSAGVADTQYF.